These 32 T cell receptor beta chains originate from one sample sequenced in a study of metastatic and nonmetastatic thyroid tumors. Ahead of thyroid surgery, no patient had received treatment of any kind. TCRdb redid the clone calls on the PCR reads using MiXCR. The sample has more than 20,000 clones; 10% to 15% are singletons. The sample comprised blood. The receptors stem from a female donor with papillary thyroid cancer or a benign thyroid nodule (not recorded which). Some clones in this sample may be carry-over from other donors' samples.

This clone was picked up a small number of times. This may be a read error: a much more frequent sequence differs by one nucleotide. The CDR3 region is CSARSLVGGADEQFF. The DNA of the CDR3 is TGCAGTGCTAGATCCCTCGTAGGGGGGGCCGATGAGCAGTTCTTC. The chain combines TRBV20-1 with TRBJ2-1, with D possibly being TRBD2 (7 bases). Germline lookup yields CDR1 DFQATT and CDR2 SNEGSKA (reference sequence). V was clipped by 2 bases and J by 8 bases, with 19 bases between them. The CDR3 runs to 15 residues.

This clone was seen repeatedly, ten times or more. This rearrangement joins TRBV19 to TRBJ2-7; TRBD2 matches 11 bases. Germline CDR1 LNHDA, CDR2 SQIVND (reference sequence). Trimming took 3 bases from V and 4 from J; bases not matched to a gene: 5. The CDR3 is 15 residues long. CDR3 nucleotide sequence: TGTGCCAGTAGTATCACCGGGACTAGCGGATACGAGCAGTACTTC. Its protein is CASSITGTSGYEQYF.

This clone was seen repeatedly, ten times or more. V gene TRBV18 combines with J gene TRBJ1-3; TRBD1 aligns across 8 bases. This CDR3 region has 17 residues. Germline values: CDR1 KGHSH, CDR2 LQKENI. The V and J ends lost 0 bases and 1 base, in that order; junction bases with no gene match: 5. CDR3 DNA: TGTGCCAGCTCACCACCGGCAGGGGGCGCGTCTGGAAACACCATATATTTT. The encoded protein is CASSPPAGGASGNTIYF.

This clone was seen repeatedly, ten times or more. The V gene is TRBV6-1, the J gene TRBJ1-1, with D perhaps matching TRBD1 (6 bases). V lost 2 bases, J lost 10 bases, and 17 bases lay in between. The CDR3 extends over 14 amino acids. Germline-derived CDR1 and CDR2 are MNHNS and SASEGT. The CDR3 DNA follows: TGTGCCAGCAGTGAACGCCATGGGACACTTGGAGCTTTCTTT. Protein product: CASSERHGTLGAFF.

This clone occurred many times. At one boundary the junction diverges from the germline segment, which might be a read error. The V gene is TRBV5-1, the J gene TRBJ2-5, with D possibly being TRBD1 (5 bases). Germline lookup yields CDR1 SGHRS and CDR2 YFSETQ. The CDR3 sequence is 16 residues long. The CDR3 protein is CASSLLWSWGQEAQYF. For the CDR3, the DNA is TGCGCCAGCAGCTTGTTGTGGTCCTGGGGCCAAGAGGCCCAGTACTTC.

Relative to its sample, this clone is medium-sized (0.01 to 0.1%). The rearrangement uses TRBV20-1 and TRBJ1-2; D ambiguous. Germline-derived CDR1 and CDR2 are DFQATT and SNEGSKA (reference sequence). The CDR3 consists of 14 residues. V was trimmed by 5 bases and J by 0 bases, leaving 13 bases between them. In DNA form, the CDR3 reads TGCAGTGCTCCCCTTTCCGGAACTAACTATGGCTACACCTTC. The encoded protein is CSAPLSGTNYGYTF.

This clone was picked up many times. The chain combines TRBV28 with TRBJ2-1; D may be TRBD2 (7 bases). The CDR3 contains 17 residues. CDR1 is MDHEN and CDR2 is SYDVKM in the germline V gene. The V end was cut by 7 bases, the J end by 6 bases, with 25 bases between. The CDR3 DNA is TGTGCCAGCACCAAAGGGGGGGCTAGCGGAACCTTCAATGAGCAGTTCTTC. Translated: CASTKGGASGTFNEQFF.

This clone was detected ten times or more. The chain is built from TRBV9 and TRBJ1-2; D not certain. V dropped 2 bases and J dropped 4 bases, with 12 bases sitting between them. CDR3 length: 14 residues. In germline, CDR1 is SGDLS, CDR2 YYNGEE. The CDR3 protein is CASSVGLETYGYTF. The CDR3 coding sequence is TGTGCCAGCAGCGTGGGTCTTGAGACCTATGGCTACACCTTC.

On this clone: A much larger clone differs from this one at a single base, so this may be a read error. This chain connects TRBV2 to TRBJ2-5, with D maybe TRBD1 (5 bases). The CDR3 spans 12 residues. CDR1 is SNHLY and CDR2 is FYNNEI in the germline V gene. CDR3 nucleotide sequence: TGTGGAAACGGCCAGGGTAGGGAGACCCAGTACTTC. It specifies CGNGQGRETQYF.

This clone was seen repeatedly, ten times or more. An end of the junction differs from the germline gene, which may be a read error. The J gene is TRBJ2-2, the V gene TRBV27; TRBD2 is a possible D gene (5 bases). This CDR3 spans 13 amino acids. From germline, CDR1 is MNHEY and CDR2 SMNVEV (reference sequence). CDR3 protein: CASMRGNAGELFF. As DNA, the CDR3 is TGTGCCAGCATGCGAGGGAACGCCGGGGAGCTGTTTTTT.

In the case of this clone: The final CDR3 position lacks the conserved phenylalanine or tryptophan, pointing to a likely read error. This chain links TRBV7-6 with TRBJ2-7; tentatively, D is TRBD2 (6 bases). The CDR3 is 13 amino acids. CDR1 is SGHVS and CDR2 is FNYEAQ in the germline V gene. CDR3 coding DNA: TGTGCCACCAGCTTAGCTGGAGGGGACGAGCAGTACTTG. It is translated as CATSLAGGDEQYL.

This clone was picked up many times. The chain combines TRBV6-4 with TRBJ1-2; 11 bases line up with TRBD1. This CDR3 spans 15 amino acids. Trimming cost V 5 bases and J 6 bases; bases outside gene matches: 8. Germline-derived CDR1 and CDR2 are MRHNA and SNTAGT. The DNA of the CDR3 is TGTGCCAGCAGTTCCGGGACAGGGGGTTCTGATGGCTACACCTTC. It yields the protein CASSSGTGGSDGYTF.

This clone was seen repeatedly, ten times or more. The chain employs TRBV7-2 and TRBJ2-5; 14 nucleotides align to TRBD2. J was trimmed by 5 bases and V by 5 bases; bases with no gene match: 13. CDR1 and CDR2 from the germline V gene are SGHTA and FQGNSA. The CDR3 is made up of 18 amino acids. CDR3: CASSPGTSGSGGVETQYF. As DNA, the CDR3 is TGTGCCAGCAGCCCAGGGACTAGCGGGAGCGGAGGGGTGGAGACCCAGTACTTC.

This clone was found many times. This chain links TRBV20-1 with TRBJ1-3, with D uncertain. CDR3 length equals 14 residues. Germline CDR1 and CDR2: DFQATT and SNEGSKA (reference sequence). V dropped 0 bases and J dropped 0 bases, with 6 bases sitting between them. CDR3 nucleotides: TGCAGTGCTAGAGATCCACGCTCTGGAAACACCATATATTTT. Translated: CSARDPRSGNTIYF.

This clone has a count of ten or more. The rearrangement uses TRBV2 and TRBJ2-1; 8 nucleotides match TRBD2. The CDR3 has 15 residues. CDR1 is SNHLY, CDR2 FYNNEI, per germline. Trimming cost V 1 base and J 4 bases; bases outside gene matches: 3. CDR3 nucleotide sequence: TGTGCCAGCAGTGAAGACAGCGGGAGTTACAATGAGCAGTTCTTC. This codes for CASSEDSGSYNEQFF.

Ten or more counts support this clone. The J gene is TRBJ2-3, the V gene TRBV7-4; 7 positions match TRBD2. The trim removed 2 bases at V and 3 bases at J, leaving 20 bases unmatched. CDR3 length equals 20 residues. CDR1 and CDR2 from the germline V gene are SGHVT and SQSDAQ. The CDR3 spells CASSLQPGGRGRTITDTQYF. Written as DNA, the CDR3 is TGTGCCAGCAGCTTACAACCGGGGGGAAGGGGAAGGACGATTACAGATACGCAGTATTTT.

This clone was observed many times. The chain is built from TRBV5-5 and TRBJ2-2; D might be TRBD2 (6 bases). The V end was cut by 2 bases, the J end by 4 bases, with 15 bases between. The CDR3 is 16 amino acids. Germline-derived CDR1 and CDR2 are SGHKS and YYEKEE (reference sequence). The CDR3 DNA is TGTGCCAGCAGCTTTGGAGGGCAGGGCCGCACCGGGGAGCTGTTTTTT. This sequence encodes CASSFGGQGRTGELFF.

This clone was found many times. The chain joins TRBV5-6 to TRBJ1-3; D is ambiguous. Germline V gene sequence: CDR1 SGHDT, CDR2 YYEEEE. Deletions cut 1 base from V and 1 base from J, with 9 bases between. The CDR3 totals 15 residues. This CDR3 reads CASSLSGISGNTIYF. The DNA of the CDR3 is TGTGCCAGCAGCTTGTCGGGTATTTCTGGAAACACCATATATTTT. Together with reference TRBV5-6 and TRBJ1-3, the CDR3 gives the full variable domain: DAGVTQSPTHLIKTRGQQVTLRCSPKSGHDTVSWYQQALGQGPQFIFQYYEEEERQRGNFPDRFSGHQFPNYSSELNVNALLLGDSALYLCASSLSGISGNTIYFGEGSWLTVV.

This clone was observed many times. V and J are TRBV6-2 or TRBV6-3 and TRBJ2-3, with 11 bases identical to TRBD2. Trimming removed 6 bases from V and 8 bases from J; junction bases left unmatched: 4. The CDR3 extends over 13 amino acids. From germline, CDR1 is MNHEY and CDR2 SVGEGT. CDR3 DNA sequence: TGTGCCAGCAGCACGACTAGCGGGACTACGCAGTATTTT. This gives the protein CASSTTSGTTQYF.

This clone was recorded many times. This chain links TRBV4-3 with TRBJ2-6; no clear D gene. Germline loops: CDR1 LGHNA, CDR2 YSLEER. Trimming took off 1 base at V and 0 bases at J, with 7 bases between the two ends. CDR3 size: 16 residues. The CDR3 loop reads CASSQGAVSGANVLTF. As DNA, the CDR3 is TGCGCCAGCAGCCAAGGGGCAGTCTCTGGGGCCAACGTCCTGACTTTC.

This clone is medium-sized (0.01 to 0.1%) in the sample. The rearrangement links TRBV2 to TRBJ1-5, with D unclear. Per germline, CDR1 SNHLY and CDR2 FYNNEI. V lost 4 bases to trimming and J lost 2 bases, with 9 bases between them. The CDR3 is 14 amino acids. DNA of the CDR3: TGTGCCAGCAGTGGGAGTGGTGGCAATCAGCCCCAGCATTTT. It specifies CASSGSGGNQPQHF.

The chain employs TRBV6-1 and TRBJ2-1, with D hard to call. Between the trimmed V and J ends, which lost 6 bases and 8 bases, there was a span of 11 bases. Germline V gene data show CDR1 as MNHNS and CDR2 as SASEGT. The CDR3 runs 12 residues. The chain's CDR3 is CASRMSRDEQFF. The CDR3 DNA sequence: TGTGCCAGCAGAATGAGTAGGGATGAGCAGTTCTTC.

This clone was observed many times. The V and J genes are TRBV7-2 and TRBJ1-2; D may be TRBD1 (6 bases). Germline V gene lookup returns CDR1 SGHTA and CDR2 FQGNSA. The CDR3 loop spans 14 amino acids. The germline V and J ends were trimmed by 4 bases and 4 bases, with 13 bases remaining between them. The CDR3 sequence: CASSSGQPGYGYTF. The CDR3, as DNA: TGTGCCAGCAGCTCCGGACAGCCAGGCTATGGCTACACCTTC.

This clone was detected many times. The V gene is TRBV19, the J gene TRBJ1-5, with D possibly TRBD1 on 6 matching bases. Trimming shortened V by 4 bases and J by 0 bases, and 13 bases separated the two germline ends. CDR3 length: 16 amino acids. Germline CDR1 is LNHDA and CDR2 is SQIVND (reference sequence). The CDR3 sequence: CASSSVGGPSNQPQHF. The CDR3 region has the DNA TGTGCCAGTAGTAGTGTAGGGGGGCCTAGCAATCAGCCCCAGCATTTT.

This clone came up many times. The J gene is TRBJ2-7, the V gene TRBV12-3 or TRBV12-4; 8 bases match TRBD1. V shed 5 bases and J 5 bases; nucleotides not matched to a gene: 8. This CDR3 is 14 amino acids long. CDR3 in DNA: TGTGCCAGCAGTAACCGGGACAGGAACCACGAGCAGTACTTC. This gives the protein CASSNRDRNHEQYF.

There are many counts of this clone. V and J are TRBV28 and TRBJ2-3; 7 bases match TRBD2. Trimming took 7 bases from V and 1 from J; bases not matched to a gene: 5. CDR1 is MDHEN, CDR2 SYDVKM, per germline. This CDR3 region has 14 residues. CDR3 bases: TGTGCCAGCAACAGCGGGACCCGCACAGATACGCAGTATTTT. Its translation is CASNSGTRTDTQYF.

Ten or more counts support this clone. The gene calls are TRBV6-1 and TRBJ2-7, with D perhaps matching TRBD1 (6 bases). The CDR3 length is 13 residues. In germline, CDR1 is MNHNS, CDR2 SASEGT. V was cut by 5 bases and J by 3 bases, with 11 bases left in between. The CDR3: CASSLDRSYEQYF. CDR3 nucleotides: TGTGCCAGCAGTTTGGACAGAAGCTACGAGCAGTACTTC.

This clone was counted many times. The chain is built from TRBV27 and TRBJ1-1, with a tentative D call TRBD1 (6 bases). This CDR3 has 13 amino acids. V lost 6 bases, J lost 6 bases, and 14 bases lay in between. CDR1 is MNHEY, CDR2 SMNVEV, per germline (reference sequence). The CDR3 bases are TGTGCCAGCAGCCGAGGGACAACCTCTGAAGCTTTCTTT. This sequence encodes CASSRGTTSEAFF.

This clone was picked up many times. This chain uses TRBV10-3 with TRBJ2-2, with 7 bases identical to TRBD2. The CDR3 sequence is 19 residues long. V lost 3 bases and J lost 7; bases outside the gene matches: 20. Germline CDR1 is ENHRY and CDR2 is SYGVKD. CDR3 bases: TGTGCCATCAGTGACTCAATTTTTCGGGGGAGGGAGTGGTACGGGGAGCTGTTTTTT. Translation: CAISDSIFRGREWYGELFF.

This clone was counted ten times or more. This chain joins TRBV7-9 and TRBJ1-3; D not certain. Germline CDR1 reads SEHNR; CDR2 reads FQNEAQ (reference sequence). V was pared by 5 bases and J by 0 bases, with 11 bases between. This CDR3 region has 15 residues. The CDR3 is CASSQDPGSGNTIYF. In nucleotides, the CDR3 is TGTGCCAGCAGCCAGGACCCAGGCTCTGGAAACACCATATATTTT.

This clone was observed many times. The chain links TRBV14 to TRBJ2-7; TRBD2 agrees at 8 bases. Germline trimming cut 3 bases from V and 2 bases from J; bases unmatched to any gene: 9. This CDR3 comprises 16 residues. CDR1 and CDR2 from the germline V gene are SGHDN and FVKESK. This CDR3 reads CASSHLGGRPPYEQYF. The CDR3 coding sequence is TGTGCCAGCAGCCATTTGGGCGGGAGGCCTCCCTACGAGCAGTACTTC.

This clone was observed many times. Other DNA sequences in the same sample also yield this CDR3. The V call is TRBV19, the J call TRBJ2-7, with TRBD1 identical over 7 bases. The CDR3 runs 15 residues. Trimming removed 5 bases from V and 1 base from J; junction bases left unmatched: 8. CDR1 and CDR2 from the germline V gene are LNHDA and SQIVND (reference sequence). The CDR3 loop reads CASSARQGNSYEQYF. The CDR3 region has the DNA TGTGCCAGTAGTGCCCGACAGGGAAATTCCTACGAGCAGTACTTC.